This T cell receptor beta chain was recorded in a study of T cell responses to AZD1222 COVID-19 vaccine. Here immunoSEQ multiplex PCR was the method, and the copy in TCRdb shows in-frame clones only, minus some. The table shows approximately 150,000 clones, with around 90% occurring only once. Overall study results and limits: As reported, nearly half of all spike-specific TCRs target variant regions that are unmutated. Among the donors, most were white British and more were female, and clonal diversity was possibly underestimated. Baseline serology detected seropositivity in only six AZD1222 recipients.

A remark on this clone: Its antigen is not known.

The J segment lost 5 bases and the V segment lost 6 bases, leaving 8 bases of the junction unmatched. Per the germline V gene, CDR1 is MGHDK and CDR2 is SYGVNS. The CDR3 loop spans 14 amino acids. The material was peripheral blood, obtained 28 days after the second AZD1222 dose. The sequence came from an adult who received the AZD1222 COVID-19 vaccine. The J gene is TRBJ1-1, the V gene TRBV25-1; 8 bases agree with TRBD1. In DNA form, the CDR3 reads TGTGCCAGCAGCCGGACAGGGCGGTGGACTGAAGCTTTCTTT. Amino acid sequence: CASSRTGRWTEAFF. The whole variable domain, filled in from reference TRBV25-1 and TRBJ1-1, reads EADIYQTPRYLVIGTGKKITLECSQTMGHDKMYWYQQDPGMELHLIHYSYGVNSTEKGDLSSESTVSRIRTEHFPLTLESARPSHTSQYLCASSRTGRWTEAFFGQGTRLTVV.